One sample yielded the 18 T cell receptor beta chains listed below, sequenced in a study of shared clonotypes between healthy human individuals. Method: immunoSEQ multiplex PCR; TCRdb's copy keeps in-frame clones and lacks some. Here the sample spans more than 2 million clones, under 97% being singletons. Sequencing was carried out using naive CD4+ T cells sorted from blood. Subset meaning: CD45RA+ positively selected. The receptors come from a man in his late teens or twenties in good health.

This clone was observed once. The genes are TRBV18 and TRBJ2-5, with 9 nucleotides matching TRBD1. This CDR3 is 16 amino acids long. V shed 4 bases, J shed 0 bases, and the junction held 6 bases outside the gene matches. CDR1 KGHSH and CDR2 LQKENI come from the germline V gene. DNA of the CDR3: TGTGCCAGCTCACAAGCCGGGACAGGGTACCAAGAGACCCAGTACTTC. This translates into CASSQAGTGYQETQYF.

V is TRBV20-1 and J is TRBJ2-1; perhaps TRBD2 as D (6 bases). The germline V gene encodes CDR1 DFQATT and CDR2 SNEGSKA (reference sequence). The CDR3 loop spans 11 amino acids. The ends were cut back, 6 bases at V and 9 bases at J, with 12 bases in the middle. CDR3 loop: CSAIAGFEQFF. CDR3 DNA: TGCAGTGCAATTGCGGGGTTTGAGCAGTTCTTC.

V usage is TRBV9 and J usage is TRBJ2-2; the match to TRBD2 covers 8 bases. Per the germline V gene, CDR1 is SGDLS and CDR2 is YYNGEE. V shed 3 bases, J shed 3 bases, and the junction held 4 bases outside the gene matches. The CDR3 runs to 15 residues. The CDR3 coding sequence is TGTGCCAGCAGCGCTAGCGGGTGGTACACCGGGGAGCTGTTTTTT. Translated, it gives CASSASGWYTGELFF.

The V and J genes are TRBV4-3 and TRBJ2-3; perhaps TRBD2 as D (5 bases). The ends were cut back, 1 base at V and 0 bases at J, with 8 bases in the middle. This CDR3 region has 15 residues. The germline CDR1 and CDR2 sequences are LGHNA and YSLEER. Here the CDR3 DNA reads TGCGCCAGCAGCCAAGTTTGGACTAGCACAGATACGCAGTATTTT. It yields the protein CASSQVWTSTDTQYF.

The chain links TRBV10-2 to TRBJ1-2; 10 bases are a match to TRBD1. The CDR3 consists of 14 residues. After removal of 6 bases from V and 3 bases from J, the junction contained 4 bases not matched to a gene. Germline V gene sequence: CDR1 WSHSY, CDR2 SAAADI. The DNA for the CDR3 is TGCGCCAGCAGCCAGGACAGGGGGGACTATGGCTACACCTTC. Protein sequence: CASSQDRGDYGYTF.

CDR3 sequence: CASMRTGGAELFF. CDR3 coding DNA: TGTGCCAGCATGAGGACAGGGGGCGCAGAGCTGTTTTTT. V is TRBV6-5 and J is TRBJ2-2; 11 positions match TRBD1. The CDR3 sequence is 13 residues long. The V gene's germline CDR1 is MNHEY and CDR2 SVGAGI. Trimming cost V 7 bases and J 11 bases; bases outside gene matches: 6.

The V and J genes are TRBV7-9 and TRBJ2-3; 8 bases line up with TRBD2. CDR1 is SEHNR, CDR2 FQNEAQ, per germline (reference sequence). The CDR3 totals 15 residues. The J segment lost 4 bases and the V segment lost 0 bases, leaving 3 bases of the junction unmatched. Written as DNA, the CDR3 is TGTGCCAGCAGCTTAGCGGCGGGAGGTCCAGATACGCAGTATTTT. Amino acids: CASSLAAGGPDTQYF.

The V and J genes are TRBV7-9 and TRBJ2-3; D is unclear. V lost 2 bases, J lost 2 bases, and 11 bases lay in between. The CDR3 covers 15 residues. The germline CDR1 and CDR2 sequences are SEHNR and FQNEAQ (reference sequence). For the CDR3, the DNA is TGTGCCAGCAGCTTACTGACGGACCACACAGATACGCAGTATTTT. It specifies CASSLLTDHTDTQYF.

This clone was observed once. This chain uses TRBV7-6 with TRBJ2-3, with no clear D. This CDR3 contains 13 residues. V lost 4 bases and J 6 bases, leaving 11 bases between the germline ends. In germline, CDR1 is SGHVS, CDR2 FNYEAQ. The DNA for the CDR3 is TGTGCCAGCAGCTCAACCCCGTGGGATACGCAGTATTTT. Protein product: CASSSTPWDTQYF.

The chain is built from TRBV6-1 and TRBJ1-4; a weak D match, TRBD1 (5 bases). Germline CDR1 reads MNHNS; CDR2 reads SASEGT. The CDR3 totals 15 residues. Trimming stripped 8 bases from V and 8 bases from J, with 21 bases between. The CDR3 spells CASGPRVDSNEKLFF. The CDR3 DNA reads as TGTGCCAGCGGACCTCGAGTCGACAGTAACGAAAAACTGTTTTTT.

The chain is built from TRBV19 and TRBJ1-5, with D uncertain. V lost 7 bases, J lost 4 bases, and 8 bases lay in between. The CDR3 is 12 residues long. Germline CDR1 LNHDA, CDR2 SQIVND (reference sequence). As DNA, the CDR3 is TGTGCCAGTAAAGTTCAAAATCAGCCCCAGCATTTT. Protein: CASKVQNQPQHF.

The chain couples TRBV6-6 to TRBJ1-1; D unresolved. Trimming stripped 5 bases from V and 8 bases from J, with 15 bases between. There are 13 residues in the CDR3. Germline V gene lookup returns CDR1 MNHNY and CDR2 SVGAGI (reference sequence). CDR3 in DNA: TGTGCCAGCAGTACCCTACTTTTTCCCGAAGCTTTCTTT. As protein: CASSTLLFPEAFF.

The V and J genes are TRBV11-2 and TRBJ2-7; 9 nucleotides line up with TRBD1. The length of the CDR3 is 13 residues. Germline values: CDR1 SGHAT, CDR2 FQNNGV. With V trimmed by 5 bases and J by 4 bases, 3 bases remained unmatched. The CDR3 DNA reads TGTGCCAGCAGCCGGACAGGGGTGTACGAGCAGTACTTC. Translation: CASSRTGVYEQYF.

In the case of this clone: At the DNA level, this CDR3 is encoded by other sequences in the same sample as well. The chain recombines TRBV9 with TRBJ1-6; D ambiguous. The CDR3 extends over 14 amino acids. The V and J ends lost 0 bases and 7 bases respectively, with 8 bases between them. CDR1 is SGDLS and CDR2 is YYNGEE in the germline V gene. The CDR3 nucleotides are TGTGCCAGCAGCGTAGTGGGAGAGAATTCACCCCTCCACTTT. Its protein product is CASSVVGENSPLHF.

This clone was seen just once. The rearrangement links TRBV4-1 to TRBJ2-2; D ambiguous. The germline V gene encodes CDR1 MGHRA and CDR2 YSYEKL. This CDR3 region has 15 residues. Deletions cut 3 bases from V and 2 bases from J, with 10 bases between. The CDR3 protein is CASSQRLENTGELFF. The CDR3 DNA follows: TGCGCCAGCAGCCAGAGACTCGAAAACACCGGGGAGCTGTTTTTT.

The gene calls are TRBV28 and TRBJ2-1; 7 positions agree with TRBD1. The CDR3 is 14 amino acids. Germline trimming cut 3 bases from V and 4 bases from J; bases unmatched to any gene: 3. Germline V gene sequence: CDR1 MDHEN, CDR2 SYDVKM. CDR3 DNA: TGTGCCAGCAGTTTGTCAGGGGGTTACAATGAGCAGTTCTTC. It is translated as CASSLSGGYNEQFF.

The chain is built from TRBV5-1 and TRBJ2-7; TRBD2 aligns across 11 bases. Trimming at V came to 8 bases and at J to 0 bases, leaving 10 bases not matched to a gene. Germline values: CDR1 SGHRS, CDR2 YFSETQ. This CDR3 contains 16 residues. CDR3 amino acids: CARPGLAALSSYEQYF. CDR3 nucleotide sequence: TGCGCCAGGCCGGGACTAGCGGCACTCAGCTCCTACGAGCAGTACTTC.

The chain links TRBV19 to TRBJ1-5; D is undetermined. This CDR3 has 13 amino acids. The germline V and J ends were trimmed by 5 bases and 0 bases, with 5 bases remaining between them. Germline CDR1 LNHDA, CDR2 SQIVND (reference sequence). In nucleotides, the CDR3 is TGTGCCAGTAGTGCTAATAGCAATCAGCCCCAGCATTTT. This encodes CASSANSNQPQHF.